A single sample is the source of the 27 T cell receptor beta chains below, sequenced in a study of blood T cell repertoires in COVID-19. TCRdb keeps only in-frame clones here, not all; method: immunoSEQ multiplex PCR. The table has under 250,000 clones, 84% seen once; the top ten hold approximately 8%. The sequencing input was peripheral blood. These receptors all stem from a woman aged 50 to 65 with active or convalescent COVID-19.

The rearrangement uses TRBV7-2 and TRBJ1-2; 8 bases are shared with TRBD1. This CDR3 spans 15 amino acids. V trimming: 3 bases; J trimming: 2 bases; junction bases outside the gene matches: 5. Germline V CDR1 and CDR2: SGHTA, FQGNSA. In DNA form, the CDR3 reads TGTGCCAGCAGCTTCGGGACAGGCATCAACTATGGCTACACCTTC. Translated: CASSFGTGINYGYTF.

The chain joins TRBV25-1 to TRBJ1-2, with TRBD1 as a possible D gene (6 bases). Germline V gives CDR1 MGHDK, CDR2 SYGVNS. V lost 3 bases, J lost 6 bases, and 20 bases lay in between. This CDR3 is 16 amino acids long. This CDR3 is CASSERRTGIPNGYTF. The CDR3, as DNA: TGTGCCAGCAGTGAGCGCCGTACAGGGATTCCTAATGGCTACACCTTC.

Worth noting for this clone: Other DNA sequences of this sample code for an identical CDR3. The V and J genes are TRBV18 and TRBJ1-2, with 12 positions matching TRBD1. The CDR3 has 14 amino acids. V dropped 2 bases and J dropped 7; count of bases not matched to a gene: 2. CDR1 and CDR2 from the germline V gene are KGHSH and LQKENI. The CDR3: CASSPGTGGSGYTF. The CDR3 DNA sequence: TGTGCCAGCTCACCAGGGACAGGGGGCTCTGGCTACACCTTC.

This clone appeared a few times. The chain carries TRBV29-1 and TRBJ1-1; TRBD1 is a possible D gene (6 bases). The CDR3 is 12 amino acids. V was pared by 6 bases and J by 4 bases, with 12 bases between. Germline CDR1 is SQVTM and CDR2 is ANQGSEA. For the CDR3, the DNA is TGCAGCGTCGGGAGGGACATCACTGAAGCTTTCTTT. Protein: CSVGRDITEAFF.

The rearrangement joins TRBV9 to TRBJ2-3, with D maybe TRBD1 (5 bases). CDR1 is SGDLS, CDR2 YYNGEE, per germline. Trimming took off 1 base at V and 6 bases at J, with 12 bases between the two ends. This CDR3 has 14 residues. The CDR3 sequence is CASSVSGKGDTQYF. DNA of the CDR3: TGTGCCAGCAGCGTATCGGGCAAGGGGGATACGCAGTATTTT.

V gene TRBV7-8 combines with J gene TRBJ2-1; 11 bases are shared with TRBD2. This CDR3 comprises 20 residues. V was pared by 5 bases and J by 10 bases, with 25 bases of the junction left unmatched. Germline values: CDR1 SGHVS, CDR2 FQNEAQ. CDR3 loop: CASSPLAPFRLAGSPGEQFF. CDR3 DNA: TGTGCCAGCAGCCCCCTAGCTCCCTTTAGACTAGCGGGATCTCCAGGGGAGCAGTTCTTC. The full variable domain, its missing parts supplied by reference TRBV7-8 and TRBJ2-1, is GAGVSQSPRYKVAKRGQDVALRCDPISGHVSLFWYQQALGQGPEFLTYFQNEAQLDKSGLPSDRFFAERPEGSVSTLKIQRTQQEDSAVYLCASSPLAPFRLAGSPGEQFFGPGTRLTVL.

This clone was counted a single time. The gene calls are TRBV2 and TRBJ2-3; 8 positions agree with TRBD2. Germline CDR1 and CDR2: SNHLY and FYNNEI. The CDR3 contains 18 residues. J gave up 7 bases and V 0 bases, and 15 bases lay outside the gene matches. The DNA of the CDR3 is TGTGCCAGCAGTGAAGCGCTAGTGGCCGCGGGGGGTGTCAATACGCAGTATTTT. It translates to CASSEALVAAGGVNTQYF.

The V and J genes are TRBV7-9 and TRBJ1-5, with 10 positions matching TRBD1. This CDR3 spans 15 amino acids. Germline trimming cut 3 bases from V and 5 bases from J; bases unmatched to any gene: 4. The germline CDR1 and CDR2 sequences are SEHNR and FQNEAQ (reference sequence). CDR3 bases: TGTGCCAGCAGCTTGGACAGGGGGACTCATCAGCCCCAGCATTTT. Protein sequence: CASSLDRGTHQPQHF. The variable domain in full, with the rest retrieved from reference TRBV7-9 and TRBJ1-5, is DTGVSQNPRHKITKRGQNVTFRCDPISEHNRLYWYRQTLGQGPEFLTYFQNEAQLEKSRLLSDRFSAERPKGSFSTLEIQRTEQGDSAMYLCASSLDRGTHQPQHFGDGTRLSIL.

A few counts support this clone. V and J are TRBV7-2 and TRBJ1-6, with D possibly being TRBD1 (5 bases). Per germline, CDR1 SGHTA and CDR2 FQGNSA. The CDR3 covers 15 residues. The V and J ends lost 5 bases and 11 bases respectively, with 19 bases between them. CDR3 loop: CASSPRLGDRPPLHF. For the CDR3, the DNA is TGTGCCAGCAGCCCACGGCTAGGGGATCGTCCACCCCTCCACTTT.

The chain uses TRBV5-5 and TRBJ1-5, with TRBD1 as a possible D gene (6 bases). With 0 bases removed from V and 2 bases from J, the gap between germline ends came to 12 bases. Per germline, CDR1 SGHKS and CDR2 YYEKEE (reference sequence). The CDR3 consists of 16 residues. CDR3 coding DNA: TGTGCCAGCAGCTTGGCGGCAGGGGCCGGCAATCAGCCCCAGCATTTT. It encodes CASSLAAGAGNQPQHF.

This clone was counted only a few times. The rearrangement joins TRBV7-3 to TRBJ2-6; TRBD1 agrees at 9 bases. Germline trimming cut 6 bases from V and 0 bases from J; bases unmatched to any gene: 6. The CDR3 contains 17 residues. Germline V lookup: CDR1 SGHTA, CDR2 FQGTGA. CDR3 nucleotides: TGTGCCAGCAGGGGACAGGGCGGAAGCTCTGGGGCCAACGTCCTGACTTTC. Encoded protein: CASRGQGGSSGANVLTF.

This chain links TRBV28 with TRBJ2-7; D not certain. Trimming pared 3 bases from V and 4 bases from J, leaving 4 bases between. Germline values: CDR1 MDHEN, CDR2 SYDVKM. This CDR3 is 11 amino acids long. This chain's CDR3 is CASSLAYEQYF. As DNA, the CDR3 is TGTGCCAGCAGTTTGGCATACGAGCAGTACTTC.

The V and J genes are TRBV3-1 (or the pseudogene TRBV3-2) and TRBJ1-6, with D unclear. V gave up 0 bases and J gave up 6 bases, with 15 bases separating them. The CDR3 consists of 17 residues. The V gene's germline CDR1 is LGHDT and CDR2 YNNKEL (reference sequence). The CDR3 DNA is TGTGCCAGCAGCCAAGACTTCGGCTTGGGAGGTAATTCACCCCTCCACTTT. As protein: CASSQDFGLGGNSPLHF.

The gene calls are TRBV19 and TRBJ2-5, with 13 positions matching TRBD2. The germline V gene has CDR1 LNHDA and CDR2 SQIVND (reference sequence). The CDR3 sequence is 14 residues long. Trimming took 8 bases from V and 7 from J; bases not matched to a gene: 7. This CDR3 reads CASGTGLAGVTQYF. CDR3 nucleotides: TGTGCCAGTGGAACTGGACTAGCGGGAGTGACCCAGTACTTC.

The gene calls are TRBV3-1 (or the pseudogene TRBV3-2) and TRBJ2-4; TRBD1 might be the D (6 bases). Germline V lookup: CDR1 LGHDT, CDR2 YNNKEL (reference sequence). This CDR3 has 16 amino acids. The germline V and J ends were trimmed by 3 bases and 3 bases, with 15 bases remaining between them. CDR3 DNA sequence: TGTGCCAGCAGCCACCCAGGGGTTATGGACAAAAACATTCAGTACTTC. This codes for CASSHPGVMDKNIQYF.

The chain recombines TRBV21-1 with TRBJ1-1; the DNA was not used to check the table's D call, TRBD1. TRBV21-1 is noted as a pseudogene. The CDR3 runs 18 residues. Written as DNA, the CDR3 is TGTGCCAGCAGCAAATATAGTGTCGACAGGGGATCGGGCACTGAAGCTTTCTTT. Its protein is CASSKYSVDRGSGTEAFF.

This chain links TRBV27 with TRBJ2-3, with TRBD1 as a possible D gene (6 bases). This CDR3 is built from 15 residues. Trimming took off 7 bases at V and 3 bases at J, with 17 bases between the two ends. Germline V gene data show CDR1 as MNHEY and CDR2 as SMNVEV (reference sequence). The CDR3 spells CASTPGQVLTDTQYF. DNA for the CDR3: TGTGCCAGCACCCCGGGACAAGTCTTGACAGATACGCAGTATTTT.

This rearrangement joins TRBV28 to TRBJ2-3; a possible D gene is TRBD2 (6 bases). Trimming pared 3 bases from V and 1 base from J, leaving 11 bases between. This CDR3 has 15 amino acids. Per the germline V gene, CDR1 is MDHEN and CDR2 is SYDVKM. CDR3 bases: TGTGCCAGCAGTTTTCCGGCTAGCGGCACAGATACGCAGTATTTT. Translated: CASSFPASGTDTQYF.

This chain connects TRBV5-5 to TRBJ1-4, with D maybe TRBD1 (6 bases). This CDR3 is built from 14 residues. Germline V gene data show CDR1 as SGHKS and CDR2 as YYEKEE (reference sequence). Trimming took 2 bases from V and 4 from J, leaving 9 bases between them. The CDR3 reads CASSFRTVNEKLFF. In nucleotides, the CDR3 is TGTGCCAGCAGCTTTAGGACAGTTAATGAAAAACTGTTTTTT.

The V gene is TRBV7-2, the J gene TRBJ2-1, with D uncertain. Trimming removed 5 bases from V and 3 bases from J, with 11 bases in between. Germline V gene data show CDR1 as SGHTA and CDR2 as FQGNSA. This CDR3 is built from 14 residues. In DNA, the CDR3 is TGTGCCAGCAGCCCTATGCCCCGCTACAATGAGCAGTTCTTC. Translation: CASSPMPRYNEQFF.

V is TRBV7-2 and J is TRBJ1-6; maybe TRBD1 (5 bases). There are 16 residues in the CDR3. Germline loops: CDR1 SGHTA, CDR2 FQGNSA. V dropped 2 bases and J dropped 6 bases, with 14 bases sitting between them. CDR3 sequence: CASSLQGAGSNSPLHF. CDR3 bases: TGTGCCAGCAGCTTACAGGGCGCGGGAAGTAATTCACCCCTCCACTTT.

DNA for the CDR3: TGTGCCAGCATAGCCGTTGCTGAAGCTTTCTTT. This translates into CASIAVAEAFF. The J gene is TRBJ1-1, the V gene TRBV2; D gene unclear. The germline V gene has CDR1 SNHLY and CDR2 FYNNEI. The CDR3 contains 11 residues. Trimming cost V 7 bases and J 6 bases, with 9 bases left between them. The complete variable domain, with remaining parts taken from reference TRBV2 and TRBJ1-1, reads EPEVTQTPSHQVTQMGQEVILRCVPISNHLYFYWYRQILGQKVEFLVSFYNNEISEKSEIFDDQFSVERPDGSNFTLKIRSTKLEDSAMYFCASIAVAEAFFGQGTRLTVV.

The V gene is TRBV19, the J gene TRBJ1-1, with 8 bases lining up with TRBD1. This CDR3 is built from 16 residues. Germline V lookup: CDR1 LNHDA, CDR2 SQIVND (reference sequence). After removal of 1 base from V and 1 base from J, the junction contained 5 bases not matched to a gene. The CDR3 loop reads CASSIVSRGRNTEAFF. CDR3 bases: TGTGCCAGTAGTATAGTCAGCAGGGGGCGGAACACTGAAGCTTTCTTT.

CDR3 sequence (DNA): TGCAGCGTTTTGGGGGGGCAGCCAAATCAGCCCCAGCATTTT. This encodes CSVLGGQPNQPQHF. The chain combines TRBV29-1 with TRBJ1-5, with D perhaps TRBD1 (6 bases). Trimming took off 5 bases at V and 4 bases at J, with 15 bases between the two ends. CDR1 SQVTM and CDR2 ANQGSEA come from the germline V gene. There are 14 residues in the CDR3. Drawing the rest from reference TRBV29-1 and TRBJ1-5, the complete variable domain is SAVISQKPSRDICQRGTSLTIQCQVDSQVTMMFWYRQQPGQSLTLIATANQGSEATYESGFVIDKFPISRPNLTFSTLTVSNMSPEDSSIYLCSVLGGQPNQPQHFGDGTRLSIL.

The J gene is TRBJ2-7, the V gene TRBV18; 14 positions agree with TRBD2. This CDR3 region has 16 residues. The germline V gene has CDR1 KGHSH and CDR2 LQKENI. J was trimmed by 3 bases and V by 6 bases; bases with no gene match: 7. CDR3 nucleotides: TGTGCCAGCTCCCACGGGACTAGCGGGAGAGGCTACGAGCAGTACTTC. Amino acid sequence: CASSHGTSGRGYEQYF.

The chain recombines TRBV21-1 with TRBJ1-5; the table calls TRBD1, which could not be checked here. TRBV21-1 is tagged as a pseudogene. This CDR3 has 18 residues. CDR3 nucleotide sequence: TGTGCCAGCAGCAATACCAACCCGGACAGGCCCCTTAATCAGCCCCAGCATTTT. The encoded protein is CASSNTNPDRPLNQPQHF.

The chain combines TRBV2 with TRBJ1-2; 7 bases fit TRBD1. The V gene's germline CDR1 is SNHLY and CDR2 FYNNEI. The CDR3 spans 13 residues. Trimming cost V 4 bases and J 7 bases; bases outside gene matches: 6. In DNA, the CDR3 is TGTGCCAGCAGTGGAAACGACAGGGCTGGCTACACCTTC. It is translated as CASSGNDRAGYTF.